This passage covers 8 T cell receptor beta chains from one sample sequenced in a study of cytomegalovirus exposure and HLA in healthy donors. Both 60 Vbeta primers and 13 Jbeta primers went into the PCR. Assay: immunoSEQ multiplex PCR; the TCRdb copy retains only in-frame clones and omits some. The top ten clones hold approximately 1.8% of a sample with around 88,000 clones, 74% of them seen once. Sequences were obtained from PBMCs. The receptors derive from a male donor in good health and CMV-seronegative.

V gene TRBV28 combines with J gene TRBJ2-1, with 8 bases matching TRBD1. This CDR3 spans 16 amino acids. V lost 6 bases and J lost 4; bases outside the gene matches: 11. Germline V CDR1 and CDR2: MDHEN, SYDVKM. In DNA form, the CDR3 reads TGTGCCAGCAGCCTATTGAAGGGACAGGAGTACAATGAGCAGTTCTTC. Residues: CASSLLKGQEYNEQFF.

V gene TRBV5-6 combines with J gene TRBJ2-7; 9 bases agree with TRBD1. Germline lookup yields CDR1 SGHDT and CDR2 YYEEEE. The CDR3 length is 14 residues. Losses at the gene ends were 2 bases for V and 3 bases for J; bases not matched to a gene: 3. The CDR3 region is CASSFRDRDYEQYF. CDR3 in DNA: TGTGCCAGCAGCTTCCGGGACAGGGACTACGAGCAGTACTTC.

The chain combines TRBV25-1 with TRBJ2-7; 12 bases are a match to TRBD2. Germline CDR1 reads MGHDK; CDR2 reads SYGVNS. This CDR3 has 15 residues. Losses at the gene ends were 3 bases for V and 4 bases for J; bases not matched to a gene: 4. The CDR3 bases are TGTGCCAGCAGTGACCCGACTAGCGGGAGATACGAGCAGTACTTC. Protein: CASSDPTSGRYEQYF.

The chain combines TRBV6-4 with TRBJ1-1; 8 bases map to TRBD1. The CDR3 is 14 residues long. Trimming at V came to 8 bases and at J to 5 bases, leaving 10 bases not matched to a gene. Germline-derived CDR1 and CDR2 are MRHNA and SNTAGT. The CDR3 DNA follows: TGTGCCAGCCGAGGTTCAGGGGGCCGGACTGAAGCTTTCTTT. Amino acids: CASRGSGGRTEAFF.

The chain links TRBV5-1 to TRBJ2-7; TRBD1 agrees at 9 bases. Germline V CDR1 and CDR2: SGHRS, YFSETQ. Trimming cost V 4 bases and J 6 bases; bases outside gene matches: 14. There are 16 residues in the CDR3. The CDR3 sequence is CASSLETGTGYSEQYF. The CDR3 coding sequence is TGCGCCAGCAGCCTAGAAACCGGGACAGGGTACTCCGAGCAGTACTTC.

The rearrangement joins TRBV28 to TRBJ1-3; 8 positions agree with TRBD1. The CDR3 has 18 amino acids. Germline V CDR1 and CDR2: MDHEN, SYDVKM. The trim removed 4 bases at V and 4 bases at J, leaving 15 bases unmatched. CDR3 protein: CASSSIQSHRGVGNTIYF. CDR3 DNA sequence: TGTGCCAGCAGTTCAATTCAGAGCCACAGGGGGGTCGGAAACACCATATATTTT. Full variable domain (rest looked up from reference TRBV28 and TRBJ1-3): DVKVTQSSRYLVKRTGEKVFLECVQDMDHENMFWYRQDPGLGLRLIYFSYDVKMKEKGDIPEGYSVSREKKERFSLILESASTNQTSMYLCASSSIQSHRGVGNTIYFGEGSWLTVV.

The chain links TRBV6-6 to TRBJ2-7, with D possibly TRBD2 on 5 matching bases. Trimming took 0 bases from V and 6 from J, leaving 9 bases between them. Germline assignment: CDR1 MNHNY and CDR2 SVGAGI (reference sequence). CDR3 length: 13 amino acids. The DNA for the CDR3 is TGTGCCAGCAGTTACTCAGGAGAGGGCGAGCAGTACTTC. Translation gives CASSYSGEGEQYF.

This clone was found once. This chain uses TRBV5-1 with TRBJ2-7, with 11 bases fitting TRBD1. V dropped 0 bases and J dropped 11; count of bases not matched to a gene: 7. CDR1 and CDR2 from the germline V gene are SGHRS and YFSETQ. The CDR3 is made up of 14 amino acids. The CDR3 region is CASSLEGQGVKKYF. The CDR3 DNA is TGCGCCAGCAGCTTGGAGGGACAGGGGGTGAAAAAGTACTTC.